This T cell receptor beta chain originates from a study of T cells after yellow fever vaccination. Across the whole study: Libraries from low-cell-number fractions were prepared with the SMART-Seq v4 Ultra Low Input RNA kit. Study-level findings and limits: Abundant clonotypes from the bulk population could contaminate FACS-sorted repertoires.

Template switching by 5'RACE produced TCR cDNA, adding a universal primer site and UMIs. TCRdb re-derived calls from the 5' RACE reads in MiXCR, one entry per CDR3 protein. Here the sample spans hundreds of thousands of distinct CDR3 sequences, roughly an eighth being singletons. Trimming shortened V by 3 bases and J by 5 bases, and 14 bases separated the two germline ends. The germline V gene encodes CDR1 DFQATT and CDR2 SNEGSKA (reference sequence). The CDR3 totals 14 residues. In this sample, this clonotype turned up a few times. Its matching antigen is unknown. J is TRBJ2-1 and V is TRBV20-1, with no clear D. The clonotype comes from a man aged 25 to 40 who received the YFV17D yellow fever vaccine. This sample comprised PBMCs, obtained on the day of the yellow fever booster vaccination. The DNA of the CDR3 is TGCAGTGCTAGTCGAGGAACCTCAAACAATGAGCAGTTCTTC. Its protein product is CSASRGTSNNEQFF.